These T cell receptor beta chains were read from a single sample in a study of identical twins. TCRdb reanalysed the 5' RACE reads using MiXCR and keeps one entry per CDR3 protein. Of roughly 700,000 distinct CDR3 sequences in the sample, 8% to 9% are singletons; the top ten hold roughly 0.97%. The same sample was also used in a study of yellow fever vaccine responses in identical twins.

The source material was PBMCs. Source of these receptors: a young woman in good health. CDR3s include the opening cysteine and the closing phenylalanine or tryptophan. The D gene is left open where the match is weak. Clone size is given for some rows only: seen once, a few or many times, or a class if the clone is expanded.

NA	TRBD2	TRBJ2-1	TRBV4-1	CASSHGFSGRPQFF	TGCGCCAGCAGCCACGGCTTCAGCGGGAGGCCCCAGTTCTTC
many	NA	TRBJ2-4	TRBV29-1	CSVVSGLAKNIQYF	TGCAGCGTTGTTTCCGGTTTAGCCAAAAACATTCAGTACTTC
few	NA	TRBJ1-2	TRBV5-5	CASSPGPSFGYTF	TGTGCCAGCAGCCCGGGCCCGAGTTTCGGCTACACCTTC
NA	NA	TRBJ1-2	TRBV7-8	CASSLEQGPRSGYTF	TGTGCCAGCAGCTTAGAGCAGGGACCGCGAAGTGGCTACACCTTC
NA	NA	TRBJ2-3	TRBV6-4	CASSDSSGATDTQYF	TGTGCCAGCAGTGACTCTTCTGGGGCCACAGATACGCAGTATTTT
few	NA	TRBJ2-3	TRBV7-9	CATITTGRDTQYF	TGTGCCACTATCACAACAGGGCGAGATACGCAGTATTTT
NA	NA	TRBJ2-6	TRBV12-3/TRBV12-4	CVSSNGGLLTF	TGTGTCAGCAGTAATGGGGGACTGCTGACTTTC
many	TRBD1	TRBJ2-5	TRBV4-2	CASSHPDRVQETQYF	TGTGCCAGCAGCCACCCTGACAGGGTCCAAGAGACCCAGTACTTC
NA	TRBD2	TRBJ2-7	TRBV3-1	CASSQGLAGVSYEQYF	TGTGCCAGCAGCCAGGGGCTAGCGGGAGTGTCGTACGAGCAGTACTTC
NA	NA	TRBJ2-5	TRBV12-3/TRBV12-4	CASSLWEDVETQYF	TGTGCCAGCAGTTTATGGGAGGATGTGGAGACCCAGTACTTC
NA	NA	TRBJ2-1	TRBV6-1	CASSPLGDIFNEQFF	TGTGCCAGCAGCCCTCTGGGGGACATTTTCAATGAGCAGTTCTTC
few	NA	TRBJ2-1	TRBV7-2	CASSSPGNVFEQFF	TGTGCCAGCAGCTCCCCCGGCAATGTATTTGAGCAGTTCTTC
NA	NA	TRBJ2-1	TRBV6-2/TRBV6-3	CASSYRLPQYEQFF	TGTGCCAGCAGTTACCGGCTTCCACAGTATGAGCAGTTCTTC
NA	TRBD1	TRBJ2-5	TRBV7-6	CASSIGRGLQETQYF	TGTGCCAGCAGTATTGGTAGGGGGCTTCAAGAGACCCAGTACTTC
few	NA	TRBJ1-6	TRBV20-1	CSARAGEYNSPLHF	TGCAGTGCTAGAGCAGGAGAATATAATTCACCCCTCCACTTT
many	NA	TRBJ2-7	TRBV27	CASRPRDAGVHEQYF	TGTGCCAGCAGGCCCCGGGACGCCGGAGTCCACGAGCAGTACTTC
NA	NA	TRBJ1-2	TRBV12-3/TRBV12-4	CASSLLGQTNYGYTF	TGTGCCAGCAGTTTACTAGGACAGACGAACTATGGCTACACCTTC
many	NA	TRBJ2-1	TRBV12-3/TRBV12-4	CASSFTSAYNEQFF	TGTGCCAGCAGTTTTACTAGTGCATACAATGAGCAGTTCTTC
few	TRBD1	TRBJ2-7	TRBV10-2	CATWDRVDEQYF	TGCGCCACCTGGGACAGGGTCGACGAGCAGTACTTC
few	NA	TRBJ1-1	TRBV20-1	CRNEESNTEAFF	TGCAGAAACGAGGAGAGCAACACTGAAGCTTTCTTT
NA	NA	TRBJ1-1	TRBV20-1	CSAWVNTEAFF	TGCAGTGCCTGGGTGAACACTGAAGCTTTCTTT
NA	TRBD2	TRBJ2-5	TRBV20-1	CSAPTSGRAEKLRETQYF	TGCAGTGCTCCCACTAGCGGGAGGGCCGAGAAGCTACGCGAGACCCAGTACTTC
NA	NA	TRBJ2-1	TRBV10-3	CAIGGSNEQFF	TGTGCCATCGGGGGGTCCAATGAGCAGTTCTTC
NA	NA	TRBJ2-3	TRBV3-1	CASSQGRADTQYF	TGTGCCAGCAGCCAAGGGAGAGCGGATACGCAGTATTTT
NA	NA	TRBJ1-5	TRBV3-1	CASSFDRQPQHF	TGTGCCAGCAGTTTCGACAGGCAGCCCCAGCATTTT
NA	TRBD2	TRBJ2-5	TRBV6-1	CASAVAGPSTQYF	TGTGCCAGCGCCGTAGCGGGACCGAGTACCCAGTACTTC
few	NA	TRBJ2-5	TRBV7-6	CASSLYGDIMTQYF	TGTGCCAGCAGCTTATATGGGGACATTATGACCCAGTACTTC
few	NA	TRBJ2-7	TRBV5-6	CASSLAGTMNYEQYF	TGTGCCAGCAGCTTGGCCGGGACAATGAACTACGAGCAGTACTTC
NA	NA	TRBJ2-7	TRBV28	CASSARQGLYEQYF	TGTGCCAGCAGTGCGCGACAGGGACTCTACGAGCAGTACTTC
few	NA	TRBJ2-5	TRBV24-1	CATSDPGGTGETQYF	TGTGCCACCAGTGATCCCGGGGGAACAGGAGAGACCCAGTACTTC
NA	NA	TRBJ2-7	TRBV4-3	CASSQGARDLGYEQYF	TGCGCCAGCAGCCAAGGGGCCCGGGACCTAGGTTACGAGCAGTACTTC
once	NA	TRBJ2-1	TRBV27	CASKELTSYNEQFF	TGTGCCAGCAAAGAACTGACTTCCTACAATGAGCAGTTCTTC
few	TRBD2	TRBJ2-7	TRBV28	CASATSGGSYEQYF	TGTGCCAGCGCGACTAGCGGGGGGTCCTACGAGCAGTACTTC
few	NA	TRBJ2-1	TRBV5-1	CASSLEVGEQFF	TGCGCCAGCAGCTTGGAGGTAGGAGAGCAGTTCTTC
many	NA	TRBJ1-2	TRBV11-2	CASSQGGPYGYTF	TGTGCCAGCAGCCAAGGGGGGCCCTATGGCTACACCTTC
many	NA	TRBJ2-3	TRBV7-2	CASSDGLLWADTQYF	TGTGCCAGCAGCGATGGACTACTATGGGCAGATACGCAGTATTTT
many	NA	TRBJ2-3	TRBV12-3/TRBV12-4	CASSFRGPDTQYF	TGTGCCAGCAGTTTCAGGGGACCGGATACGCAGTATTTT
NA	TRBD1	TRBJ1-6	TRBV5-6	CASSSAGTGGSPLHF	TGTGCCAGCAGCTCCGCCGGGACAGGGGGGTCACCCCTCCACTTT
many	NA	TRBJ2-2	TRBV20-1	CSARRTANTGELFF	TGCAGTGCTAGGAGAACAGCGAACACCGGGGAGCTGTTTTTT
NA	NA	TRBJ2-2	TRBV27	CASSPGLSLLNTGELFF	TGTGCCAGCAGTCCCGGATTAAGCCTCCTTAACACCGGGGAGCTGTTTTTT